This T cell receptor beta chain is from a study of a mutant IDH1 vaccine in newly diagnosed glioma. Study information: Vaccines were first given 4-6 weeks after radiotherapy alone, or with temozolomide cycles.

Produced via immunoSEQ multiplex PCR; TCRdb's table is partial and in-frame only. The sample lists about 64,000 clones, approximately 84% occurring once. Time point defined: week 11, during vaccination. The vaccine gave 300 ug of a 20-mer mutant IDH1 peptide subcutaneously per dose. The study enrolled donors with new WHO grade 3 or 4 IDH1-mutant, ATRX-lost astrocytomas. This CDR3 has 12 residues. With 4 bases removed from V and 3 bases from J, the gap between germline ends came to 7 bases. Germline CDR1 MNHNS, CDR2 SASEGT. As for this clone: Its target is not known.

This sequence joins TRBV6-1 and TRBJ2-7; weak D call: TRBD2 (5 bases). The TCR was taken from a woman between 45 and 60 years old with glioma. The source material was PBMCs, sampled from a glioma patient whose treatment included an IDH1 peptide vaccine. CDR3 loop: CASSAGYYEQYF. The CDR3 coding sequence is TGTGCCAGCAGTGCGGGGTACTACGAGCAGTACTTC.